In this sample, the clone carrying this T cell receptor beta chain turned up many times. What it binds is not known. There are 16 residues in the CDR3. V was trimmed by 5 bases and J by 2 bases, leaving 17 bases between them. Germline V gene data show CDR1 as SGHAT and CDR2 as FQNNGV. This sample is part of a study of T-cell reconstitution after alpha-beta-depleted transplantation in children. Points from the study as a whole: About two months after transplant, alpha-beta T cells reportedly came from several hundred expanded graft clones. At one year after transplant, newly produced T cells mostly accounted for T-cell counts and diversity.

Unique molecular identifiers were used in preparing the TCRbeta library. TCRdb passed the PCR reads through MiXCR, listing each CDR3 protein once. The table has fewer than 350,000 distinct CDR3 sequences, 7.5% to 9% seen once; the top ten hold over 7.5%. The clonotype originates from a female patient aged 2-9 years who had a stem cell transplant for Fanconi anemia, so the T cells may come from the graft donor. Sequenced material: peripheral blood, taken 360 days after TCRalphabeta/CD19-depleted stem cell transplant. The chain combines TRBV11-2 with TRBJ2-3; D is ambiguous. The CDR3 DNA follows: TGTGCCAGCAGCCCCTTGAATAGGGCTACCACAGATACGCAGTATTTT. Amino acid sequence: CASSPLNRATTDTQYF.